This TCR beta chain was observed in a study of cytomegalovirus exposure and HLA in healthy donors. Whole-study results and caveats: In a later analysis, a missense DCLRE1C variant was linked to TCR beta V- and J-gene trimming. The authors later found HLA-associated TCR beta chains more clonally expanded than equally common others. Fewer N-insertions than the roughly 670-donor mean were reportedly shown by an Asian-associated ancestry cluster in a later analysis. Cytomegalovirus-associated TCR beta chains were listed, numbering 150 to 200.

Primers for the PCR totalled 60 Vbeta and 13 Jbeta. Produced via immunoSEQ multiplex PCR; TCRdb's table is partial and in-frame only. The data contain under 150,000 clones, approximately 80% of them singletons. Details on this clone: Its specificity is unknown.

Germline-derived CDR1 and CDR2 are SQVTM and ANQGSEA. This CDR3 has 13 amino acids. V was trimmed by 7 bases and J by 4 bases, leaving 16 bases between them. The rearrangement joins TRBV29-1 to TRBJ1-2; D is ambiguous. The sequenced sample consisted of PBMCs. This receptor was taken from a woman between 35 and 50 years old in good health and CMV-seropositive. The CDR3 here is CSAPSEVRYGYTF. The CDR3 nucleotides are TGCAGCGCCCCATCGGAGGTGCGCTATGGCTACACCTTC.